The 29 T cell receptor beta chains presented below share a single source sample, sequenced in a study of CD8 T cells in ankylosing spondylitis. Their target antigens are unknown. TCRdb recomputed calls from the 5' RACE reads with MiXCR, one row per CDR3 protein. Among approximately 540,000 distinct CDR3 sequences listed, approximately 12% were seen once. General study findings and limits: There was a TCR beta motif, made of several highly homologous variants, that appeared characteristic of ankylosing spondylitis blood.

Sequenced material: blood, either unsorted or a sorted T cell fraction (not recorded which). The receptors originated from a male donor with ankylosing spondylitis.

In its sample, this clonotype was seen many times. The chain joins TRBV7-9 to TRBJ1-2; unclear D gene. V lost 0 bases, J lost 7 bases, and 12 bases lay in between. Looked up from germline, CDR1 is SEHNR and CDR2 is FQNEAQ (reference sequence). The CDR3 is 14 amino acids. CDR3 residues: CASSLARDFVGYTF. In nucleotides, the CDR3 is TGTGCCAGCAGCTTAGCCCGGGATTTTGTTGGCTACACCTTC.

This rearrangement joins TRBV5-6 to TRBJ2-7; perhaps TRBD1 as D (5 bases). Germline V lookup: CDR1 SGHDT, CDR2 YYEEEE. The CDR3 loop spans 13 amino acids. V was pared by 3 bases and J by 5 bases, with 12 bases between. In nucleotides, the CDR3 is TGTGCCAGCAGCTCCAGACAGATCAACGAGCAGTACGTC. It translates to CASSSRQINEQYV.

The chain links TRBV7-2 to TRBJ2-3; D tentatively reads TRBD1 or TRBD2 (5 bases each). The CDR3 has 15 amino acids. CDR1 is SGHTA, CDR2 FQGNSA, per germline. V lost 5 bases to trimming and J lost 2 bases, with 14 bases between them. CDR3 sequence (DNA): TGTGCCAGCAGCACCCGGGGCCAGTTCACAGATACGCAGTATTTT. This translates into CASSTRGQFTDTQYF.

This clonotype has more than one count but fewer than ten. CDR3 bases: TGCAGTGCTGGACAGGGGGCTAGCGAGCAGTACGTC. Its translation: CSAGQGASEQYV. The rearrangement links TRBV20-1 to TRBJ2-7; 11 bases match TRBD1. Germline V CDR1 and CDR2: DFQATT, SNEGSKA (reference sequence). Trimming took 5 bases from V and 6 from J; bases not matched to a gene: 3. The CDR3 runs 12 residues.

CDR3 sequence reads: CASSTPEGGETQYF. The DNA for the CDR3 is TGTGCCAGCAGCACCCCAGAGGGCGGGGAGACCCAGTACTTC. The genes are TRBV7-2 and TRBJ2-5; D perhaps matches TRBD2 (5 bases). CDR3 size: 14 residues. The germline V gene encodes CDR1 SGHTA and CDR2 FQGNSA. V shed 5 bases and J shed 5 bases, with 15 bases lying between them. The full variable domain, in which reference TRBV7-2 and TRBJ2-5 provide the parts outside the CDR3, is GAGVSQSPSNKVTEKGKDVELRCDPISGHTALYWYRQSLGQGLEFLIYFQGNSAPDKSGLPSDRFSAERTGGSVSTLTIQRTQQEDSAVYLCASSTPEGGETQYFGPGTRLLVL.

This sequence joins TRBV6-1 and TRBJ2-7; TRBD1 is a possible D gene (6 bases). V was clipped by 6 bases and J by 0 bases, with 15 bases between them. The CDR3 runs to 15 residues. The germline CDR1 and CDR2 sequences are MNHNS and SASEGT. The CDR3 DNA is TGTGCCAGCAGCCACTACGGACAGAACTCCTACGAGCAGTACTTC. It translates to CASSHYGQNSYEQYF.

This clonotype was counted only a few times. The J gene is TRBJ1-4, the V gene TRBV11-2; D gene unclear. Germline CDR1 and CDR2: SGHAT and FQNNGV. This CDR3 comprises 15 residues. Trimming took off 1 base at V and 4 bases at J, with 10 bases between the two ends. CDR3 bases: TGTGCCAGCAGCTTAGCGGGCGCTTTTAATGAAAAACTGTTTTTT. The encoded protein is CASSLAGAFNEKLFF.

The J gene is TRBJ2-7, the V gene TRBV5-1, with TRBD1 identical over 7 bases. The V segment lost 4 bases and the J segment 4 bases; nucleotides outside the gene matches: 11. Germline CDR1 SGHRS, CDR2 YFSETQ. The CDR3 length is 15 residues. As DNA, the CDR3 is TGCGCCAGCAGCGAAAGACCGGGACAGACGTACGAGCAGTACTTC. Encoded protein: CASSERPGQTYEQYF.

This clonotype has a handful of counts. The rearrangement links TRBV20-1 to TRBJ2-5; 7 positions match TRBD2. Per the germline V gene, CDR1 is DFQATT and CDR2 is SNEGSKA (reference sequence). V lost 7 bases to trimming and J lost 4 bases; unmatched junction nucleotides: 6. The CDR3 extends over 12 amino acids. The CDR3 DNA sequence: TGCAGTGTCGCAGTAGCGGGAGAGACCCAGTACTTC. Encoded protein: CSVAVAGETQYF.

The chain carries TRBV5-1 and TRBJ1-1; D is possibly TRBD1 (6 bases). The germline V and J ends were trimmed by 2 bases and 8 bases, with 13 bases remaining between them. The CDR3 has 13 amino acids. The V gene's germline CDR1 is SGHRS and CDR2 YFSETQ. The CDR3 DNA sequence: TGCGCCAGCAGCTTAATGACAGGAACGGAAGCTTTCTTT. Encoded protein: CASSLMTGTEAFF.

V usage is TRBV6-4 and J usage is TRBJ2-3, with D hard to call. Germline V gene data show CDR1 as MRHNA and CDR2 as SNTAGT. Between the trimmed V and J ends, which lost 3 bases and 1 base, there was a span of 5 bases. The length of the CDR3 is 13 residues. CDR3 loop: CASSDWGTDTQYF. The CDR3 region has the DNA TGTGCCAGCAGTGATTGGGGCACAGATACGCAGTATTTT.

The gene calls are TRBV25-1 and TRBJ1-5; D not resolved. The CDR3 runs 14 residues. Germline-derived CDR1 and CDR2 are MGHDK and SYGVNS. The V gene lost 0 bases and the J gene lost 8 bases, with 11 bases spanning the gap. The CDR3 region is CASSEYGVYEPQHF. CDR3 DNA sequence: TGTGCCAGCAGTGAATACGGGGTATATGAGCCCCAGCATTTT.

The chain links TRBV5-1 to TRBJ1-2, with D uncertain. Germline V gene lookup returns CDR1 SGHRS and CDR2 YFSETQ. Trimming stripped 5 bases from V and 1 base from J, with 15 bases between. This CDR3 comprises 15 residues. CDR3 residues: CASSLLGGRNYGYTF. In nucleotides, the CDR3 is TGCGCCAGCAGTCTGTTGGGAGGACGTAACTATGGCTACACCTTC.

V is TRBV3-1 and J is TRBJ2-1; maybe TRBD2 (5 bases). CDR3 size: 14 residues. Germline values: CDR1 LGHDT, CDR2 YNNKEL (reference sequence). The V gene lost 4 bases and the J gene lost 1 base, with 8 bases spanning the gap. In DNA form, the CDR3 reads TGTGCCAGCAGCCTTCCGGGGTCCTACAATGAGCAGTTCTTC. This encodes CASSLPGSYNEQFF.

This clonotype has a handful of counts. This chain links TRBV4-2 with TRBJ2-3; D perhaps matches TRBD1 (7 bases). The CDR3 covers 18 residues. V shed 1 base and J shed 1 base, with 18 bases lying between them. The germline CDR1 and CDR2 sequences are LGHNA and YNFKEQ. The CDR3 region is CASSQASLRGAGTDTQYF. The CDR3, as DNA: TGTGCCAGCAGCCAAGCATCCCTCAGGGGGGCCGGCACAGATACGCAGTATTTT.

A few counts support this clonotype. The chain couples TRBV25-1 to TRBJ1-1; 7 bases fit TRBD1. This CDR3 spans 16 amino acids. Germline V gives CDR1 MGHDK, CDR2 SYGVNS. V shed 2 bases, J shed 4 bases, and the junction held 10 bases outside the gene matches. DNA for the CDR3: TGTGCCAGCAGTGAACGACAGGGCCAACTGGCCACTGAAGCTTTCTTT. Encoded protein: CASSERQGQLATEAFF.

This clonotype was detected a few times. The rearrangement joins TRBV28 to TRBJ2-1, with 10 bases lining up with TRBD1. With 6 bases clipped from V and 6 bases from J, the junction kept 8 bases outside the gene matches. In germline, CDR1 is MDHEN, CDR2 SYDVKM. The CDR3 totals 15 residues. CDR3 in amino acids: CASRNPGQGSNEQFF. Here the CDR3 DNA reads TGTGCCAGCAGAAACCCGGGACAGGGGTCCAATGAGCAGTTCTTC.

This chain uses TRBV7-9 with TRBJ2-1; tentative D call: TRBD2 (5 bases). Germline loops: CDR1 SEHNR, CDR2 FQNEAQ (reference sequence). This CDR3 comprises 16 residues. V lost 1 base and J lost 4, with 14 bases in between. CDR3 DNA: TGTGCCAGCAGCTTAGATCGGGTTAGCGCGTACAATGAGCAGTTCTTC. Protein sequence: CASSLDRVSAYNEQFF. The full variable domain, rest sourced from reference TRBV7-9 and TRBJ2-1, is DTGVSQNPRHKITKRGQNVTFRCDPISEHNRLYWYRQTLGQGPEFLTYFQNEAQLEKSRLLSDRFSAERPKGSFSTLEIQRTEQGDSAMYLCASSLDRVSAYNEQFFGPGTRLTVL.

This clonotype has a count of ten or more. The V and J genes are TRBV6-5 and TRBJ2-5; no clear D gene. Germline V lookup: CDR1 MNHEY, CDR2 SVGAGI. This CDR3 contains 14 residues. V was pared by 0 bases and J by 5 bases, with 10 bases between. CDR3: CASSYSANRETQYF. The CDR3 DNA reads TGTGCCAGCAGTTACTCGGCTAATCGGGAGACCCAGTACTTC.

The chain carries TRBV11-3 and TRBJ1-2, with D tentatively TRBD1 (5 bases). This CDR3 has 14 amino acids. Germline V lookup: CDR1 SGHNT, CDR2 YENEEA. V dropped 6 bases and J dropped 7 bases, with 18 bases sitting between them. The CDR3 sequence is CASSPGPSAVGYTF. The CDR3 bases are TGTGCCAGCAGTCCGGGACCCAGTGCGGTTGGCTACACCTTC.

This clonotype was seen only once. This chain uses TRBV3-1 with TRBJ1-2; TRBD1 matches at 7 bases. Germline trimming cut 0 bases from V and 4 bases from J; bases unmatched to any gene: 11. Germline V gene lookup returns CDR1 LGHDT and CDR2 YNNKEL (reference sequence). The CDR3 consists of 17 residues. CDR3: CASSQDLRGGFTYGYTF. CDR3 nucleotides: TGTGCCAGCAGCCAAGATCTAAGAGGGGGCTTTACCTATGGCTACACCTTC. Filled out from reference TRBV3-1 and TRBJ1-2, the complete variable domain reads DTAVSQTPKYLVTQMGNDKSIKCEQNLGHDTMYWYKQDSKKFLKIMFSYNNKELIINETVPNRFSPKSPDKAHLNLHINSLELGDSAVYFCASSQDLRGGFTYGYTFGSGTRLTVV.

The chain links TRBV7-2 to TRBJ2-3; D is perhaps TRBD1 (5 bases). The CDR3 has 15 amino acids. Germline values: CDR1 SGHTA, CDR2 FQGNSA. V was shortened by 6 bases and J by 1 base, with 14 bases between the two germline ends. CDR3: CASSYQRGGTDTQYF. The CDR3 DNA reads TGTGCCAGCAGTTACCAAAGGGGCGGCACAGATACGCAGTATTTT.

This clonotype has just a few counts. The CDR3, as DNA: TGTGCCAGCAGTGAAGGACCTAACTACGAGCAGTACGTC. Encoded protein: CASSEGPNYEQYV. This sequence joins TRBV6-1 and TRBJ2-7; D unclear. The V end was cut by 1 base, the J end by 3 bases, with 7 bases between. Germline assignment: CDR1 MNHNS and CDR2 SASEGT. The CDR3 is 13 amino acids.

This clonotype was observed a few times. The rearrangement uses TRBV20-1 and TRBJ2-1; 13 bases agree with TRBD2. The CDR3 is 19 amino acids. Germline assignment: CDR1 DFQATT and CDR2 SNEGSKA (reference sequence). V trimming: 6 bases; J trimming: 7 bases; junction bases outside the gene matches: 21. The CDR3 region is CSAPGLLAGGPPGSNEQFF. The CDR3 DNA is TGCAGTGCGCCGGGATTACTAGCGGGAGGGCCCCCCGGGTCTAATGAGCAGTTCTTC.

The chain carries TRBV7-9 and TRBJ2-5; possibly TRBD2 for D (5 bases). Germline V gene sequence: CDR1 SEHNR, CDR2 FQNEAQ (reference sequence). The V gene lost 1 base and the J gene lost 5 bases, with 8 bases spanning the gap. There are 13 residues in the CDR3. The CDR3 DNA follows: TGTGCCAGCAGCTTAGTGGAGGATGAGACCCAGTACTTC. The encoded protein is CASSLVEDETQYF.

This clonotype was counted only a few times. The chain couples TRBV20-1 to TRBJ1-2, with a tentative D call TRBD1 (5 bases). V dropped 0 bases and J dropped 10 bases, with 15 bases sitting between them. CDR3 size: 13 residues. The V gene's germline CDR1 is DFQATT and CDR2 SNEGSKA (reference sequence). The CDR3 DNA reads TGCAGTGCTAGAGATGACAGTTGGCTAGACTACACCTTC. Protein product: CSARDDSWLDYTF.

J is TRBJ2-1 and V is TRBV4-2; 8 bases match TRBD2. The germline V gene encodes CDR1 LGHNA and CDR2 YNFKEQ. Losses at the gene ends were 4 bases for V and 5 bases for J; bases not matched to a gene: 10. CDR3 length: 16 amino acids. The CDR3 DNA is TGTGCCAGCAGCCGAACACTAGCGGATGGAGACAATGAGCAGTTCTTC. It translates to CASSRTLADGDNEQFF.

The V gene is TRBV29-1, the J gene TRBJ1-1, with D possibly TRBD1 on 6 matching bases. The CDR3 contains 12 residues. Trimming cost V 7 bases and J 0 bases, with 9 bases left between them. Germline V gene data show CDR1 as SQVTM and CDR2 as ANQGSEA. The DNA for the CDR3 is TGCAGCGGTGGGACAATGAACACTGAAGCTTTCTTT. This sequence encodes CSGGTMNTEAFF.

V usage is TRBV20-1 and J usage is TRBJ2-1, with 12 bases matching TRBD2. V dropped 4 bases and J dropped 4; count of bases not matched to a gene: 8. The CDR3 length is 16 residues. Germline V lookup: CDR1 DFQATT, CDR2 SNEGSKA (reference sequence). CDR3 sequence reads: CSAIPTSGRRYNEQFF. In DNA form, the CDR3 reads TGCAGTGCTATCCCGACTAGCGGGAGAAGGTACAATGAGCAGTTCTTC.